The 28 T cell receptor beta chains listed next were all sequenced from one sample in a study of beta chain features in type 1 diabetes. Reverse transcription of all isolated RNA meant that expressed TCRB transcripts were sequenced. Only in-frame clones appear in the TCRdb table, and some are missing; sequencing was by immunoSEQ multiplex PCR. The profile shows about half a million clones, 10% to 12% of them singletons. Sequences were obtained from naive CD4+ T cells from blood. These receptors were taken from a woman younger than 35 in good health.

The rearrangement joins TRBV28 to TRBJ2-2; 8 bases fit TRBD1. Germline V gene data show CDR1 as MDHEN and CDR2 as SYDVKM. This CDR3 has 15 amino acids. With V trimmed by 5 bases and J by 5 bases, 7 bases remained unmatched. CDR3 nucleotides: TGTGCCAGCAGTCCGGGGACAGGCCGGACCGGGGAGCTGTTTTTT. Protein product: CASSPGTGRTGELFF. The full variable domain, rest sourced from reference TRBV28 and TRBJ2-2, is DVKVTQSSRYLVKRTGEKVFLECVQDMDHENMFWYRQDPGLGLRLIYFSYDVKMKEKGDIPEGYSVSREKKERFSLILESASTNQTSMYLCASSPGTGRTGELFFGEGSRLTVL.

The chain joins TRBV9 to TRBJ2-1; D is unclear. Trimming stripped 0 bases from V and 2 bases from J, with 9 bases between. CDR3 length: 15 amino acids. CDR1 and CDR2 from the germline V gene are SGDLS and YYNGEE. Here the CDR3 DNA reads TGTGCCAGCAGCGTAGAGGGTGACACCTACAATGAGCAGTTCTTC. Protein sequence: CASSVEGDTYNEQFF.

This chain connects TRBV6-6 to TRBJ1-2, with D possibly TRBD1 on 6 matching bases. The CDR3 has 12 residues. Germline lookup yields CDR1 MNHNY and CDR2 SVGAGI (reference sequence). Trimming left V 8 bases short and J 3 bases short, with 10 bases between. The CDR3 here is CASGEGDYGYTF. The CDR3 DNA sequence: TGTGCCAGCGGGGAGGGGGACTATGGCTACACCTTC.

This rearrangement joins TRBV18 to TRBJ1-1; D unclear. CDR1 is KGHSH and CDR2 is LQKENI in the germline V gene. The CDR3 is made up of 14 amino acids. Trimming left V 3 bases short and J 3 bases short, with 11 bases between. DNA for the CDR3: TGTGCCAGCTCACCCAACCGGGAGGACACTGAAGCTTTCTTT. Residues: CASSPNREDTEAFF.

This clone was seen a handful of times. V and J are TRBV15 and TRBJ1-2, with TRBD1 as a possible D gene (6 bases). Germline lookup yields CDR1 LNHNV and CDR2 YYDKDF (reference sequence). V lost 2 bases, J lost 10 bases, and 20 bases lay in between. The CDR3 has 15 residues. This chain's CDR3 is CATSRQGASRGTYTF. CDR3 sequence (DNA): TGTGCCACCAGCAGACAGGGAGCGAGCAGGGGAACCTACACCTTC.

V gene TRBV4-3 combines with J gene TRBJ2-3; the D is unclear. This CDR3 comprises 13 residues. Germline V gene lookup returns CDR1 LGHNA and CDR2 YSLEER. Trimming removed 3 bases from V and 4 bases from J, with 8 bases in between. CDR3 region: CASSQRSADTQYF. CDR3 nucleotides: TGCGCCAGCAGCCAGAGAAGTGCAGATACGCAGTATTTT.

The chain combines TRBV7-2 with TRBJ2-1, with 7 bases matching TRBD1. Germline V gene lookup returns CDR1 SGHTA and CDR2 FQGNSA. CDR3 length: 15 residues. The V gene end was trimmed by 4 bases and the J gene end by 3 bases; junction bases not matched to a gene: 6. In nucleotides, the CDR3 is TGTGCCAGCAGCTCCGGGACAGACCTCTACAATGAGCAGTTCTTC. This encodes CASSSGTDLYNEQFF.

CDR3 sequence (DNA): TGTGCCAGCAGCCTGGTGGTGAGCGGGAGACATCCCTACGAGCAGTACTTC. It specifies CASSLVVSGRHPYEQYF. The gene calls are TRBV11-1 and TRBJ2-7; the match to TRBD2 covers 8 bases. The trim removed 5 bases at V and 2 bases at J, leaving 14 bases unmatched. CDR1 and CDR2 from the germline V gene are SGHAT and FQDESV (reference sequence). The CDR3 runs to 17 residues.

V gene TRBV5-4 combines with J gene TRBJ2-4, with D maybe TRBD1 (5 bases). The CDR3 contains 15 residues. Trimming cost V 0 bases and J 3 bases, with 10 bases left between them. Per germline, CDR1 SGHNT and CDR2 YYREEE (reference sequence). The CDR3 spells CASSLARADKNIQYF. In DNA, the CDR3 is TGTGCCAGCAGCTTGGCCAGGGCGGACAAAAACATTCAGTACTTC.

This clone was counted between two and nine times. This chain joins TRBV7-2 and TRBJ2-1; TRBD2 aligns across 10 bases. Unmatched junction bases numbered 10, after V lost 0 bases and J lost 8 bases. Germline CDR1 is SGHTA and CDR2 is FQGNSA. The CDR3 covers 17 residues. The CDR3 reads CASSLARLAGALHEQFF. The CDR3 DNA sequence: TGTGCCAGCAGCTTAGCGCGGCTAGCGGGAGCTCTTCATGAGCAGTTCTTC.

The V gene is TRBV29-1, the J gene TRBJ2-2; possibly TRBD2 for D (6 bases). The CDR3 is 14 amino acids. V was shortened by 6 bases and J by 2 bases, with 13 bases between the two germline ends. CDR1 and CDR2 from the germline V gene are SQVTM and ANQGSEA. The CDR3 region has the DNA TGCAGCGTCGCCCGGGAGACTAACACCGGGGAGCTGTTTTTT. Its protein is CSVARETNTGELFF.

This chain links TRBV7-2 with TRBJ1-3, with D possibly TRBD1 on 5 matching bases. The CDR3 consists of 15 residues. V lost 6 bases and J 4 bases, leaving 16 bases between the germline ends. Germline V CDR1 and CDR2: SGHTA, FQGNSA. The CDR3 DNA reads TGTGCCAGCAGGAAAGGGGTCTCTCCGGGAAACACCATATATTTT. This gives the protein CASRKGVSPGNTIYF.

This clone came up a few times. The chain has TRBV10-3 and TRBJ1-5, with TRBD1 as a possible D gene (5 bases). The CDR3 spans 14 residues. Germline V gene data show CDR1 as ENHRY and CDR2 as SYGVKD. The V end was cut by 2 bases, the J end by 5 bases, with 10 bases between. Here the CDR3 reads CAISERGVDQPQHF. The CDR3 coding sequence is TGTGCCATCAGTGAGCGAGGGGTTGATCAGCCCCAGCATTTT.

This clone occurred a few times. V is TRBV7-2 and J is TRBJ2-3; perhaps TRBD2 as D (5 bases). With 5 bases removed from V and 5 bases from J, the gap between germline ends came to 17 bases. CDR3 length equals 15 residues. Germline values: CDR1 SGHTA, CDR2 FQGNSA. CDR3 coding DNA: TGTGCCAGCAGCCAAACTAGAGGATGGGGAGATACGCAGTATTTT. Residues: CASSQTRGWGDTQYF.

This clone was seen only a few times. The rearrangement joins TRBV5-1 to TRBJ2-5; the match to TRBD1 covers 7 bases. After removal of 4 bases from V and 5 bases from J, the junction contained 5 bases not matched to a gene. The germline CDR1 and CDR2 sequences are SGHRS and YFSETQ. The CDR3 has 13 residues. CDR3 nucleotide sequence: TGCGCCAGCAGCCCCGCCAGGGGGGAGACCCAGTACTTC. The encoded protein is CASSPARGETQYF. The whole variable domain, filled in from reference TRBV5-1 and TRBJ2-5, reads KAGVTQTPRYLIKTRGQQVTLSCSPISGHRSVSWYQQTPGQGLQFLFEYFSETQRNKGNFPGRFSGRQFSNSRSEMNVSTLELGDSALYLCASSPARGETQYFGPGTRLLVL.

V is TRBV5-1 and J is TRBJ2-3; either TRBD1 or TRBD2 may supply D (6 bases each). This CDR3 is 15 amino acids long. CDR1 is SGHRS, CDR2 YFSETQ, per germline. Trimming stripped 2 bases from V and 5 bases from J, with 15 bases between. For the CDR3, the DNA is TGCGCCAGCAGCTTTTCCGGGGGCGCGGGAGATACGCAGTATTTT. It translates to CASSFSGGAGDTQYF.

The V and J genes are TRBV7-2 and TRBJ2-3, with TRBD2 identical over 8 bases. Germline V gene data show CDR1 as SGHTA and CDR2 as FQGNSA. Trimming removed 3 bases from V and 4 bases from J; junction bases left unmatched: 6. The CDR3 has 15 residues. CDR3 bases: TGTGCCAGCAGCTTGCGTAGCGGGACCCCAGATACGCAGTATTTT. It is translated as CASSLRSGTPDTQYF.

This chain connects TRBV6-6 to TRBJ2-7; 10 nucleotides match TRBD1. The germline CDR1 and CDR2 sequences are MNHNY and SVGAGI (reference sequence). CDR3 length: 14 amino acids. V trimming: 6 bases; J trimming: 6 bases; junction bases outside the gene matches: 8. CDR3: CASRGTGTGVEQYF. The CDR3 DNA is TGTGCCAGCAGGGGAACCGGGACAGGGGTCGAGCAGTACTTC.

The chain employs TRBV7-2 and TRBJ1-1; the D is unclear. The CDR3 contains 13 residues. Germline CDR1 and CDR2: SGHTA and FQGNSA. The V and J ends lost 5 bases and 7 bases respectively, with 14 bases between them. DNA for the CDR3: TGTGCCAGCAGCCCAACGCCCCTCGTTGAAGCTTTCTTT. It yields the protein CASSPTPLVEAFF.

This clone was found a few times. This chain uses TRBV29-1 with TRBJ2-5; 11 bases align to TRBD1. The DNA end is a closer match to TRBJ2-7, so the J assignment may be wrong. Germline assignment: CDR1 SQVTM and CDR2 ANQGSEA. This CDR3 comprises 15 residues. CDR3 protein: CSVKRTGGNNYEQYF. In DNA form, the CDR3 reads TGCAGCGTCAAGAGGACAGGGGGCAATAATTACGAGCAGTACTTC.

The rearrangement joins TRBV9 to TRBJ2-7; TRBD1 matches 7 bases. V lost 4 bases to trimming and J lost 0 bases; unmatched junction nucleotides: 1. This CDR3 spans 13 amino acids. In germline, CDR1 is SGDLS, CDR2 YYNGEE. CDR3 loop: CASSRQGSYEQYF. The DNA of the CDR3 is TGTGCCAGCAGCCGACAGGGCTCCTACGAGCAGTACTTC. The complete variable domain, with remaining parts taken from reference TRBV9 and TRBJ2-7, reads DSGVTQTPKHLITATGQRVTLRCSPRSGDLSVYWYQQSLDQGLQFLIQYYNGEERAKGNILERFSAQQFPDLHSELNLSSLELGDSALYFCASSRQGSYEQYFGPGTRLTVT.

This clone was counted between two and nine times. The chain employs TRBV13 and TRBJ2-3, with D perhaps TRBD1 or TRBD2 (6 bases each). V was trimmed by 4 bases and J by 2 bases, leaving 19 bases between them. Per germline, CDR1 PRHDT and CDR2 FYEKMQ (reference sequence). The length of the CDR3 is 17 residues. DNA of the CDR3: TGTGCCAGCAGCTACCCTCGTGGGCCGGGGGCCACAGATACGCAGTATTTT. Protein product: CASSYPRGPGATDTQYF.

The chain employs TRBV6-1 and TRBJ1-6, with D uncertain. This CDR3 spans 13 amino acids. V lost 2 bases and J 5 bases, leaving 4 bases between the germline ends. Germline V gene data show CDR1 as MNHNS and CDR2 as SASEGT. The CDR3: CASSEQNNSPLHF. DNA of the CDR3: TGTGCCAGCAGTGAACAGAATAATTCACCCCTCCACTTT.

This clone was seen a handful of times. Compared with germline, one end of the junction differs, possibly owing to a read error. V is TRBV7-9 and J is TRBJ2-1, with 10 bases matching TRBD1. There are 14 residues in the CDR3. Looked up from germline, CDR1 is SEHNR and CDR2 is FQNEAQ (reference sequence). The CDR3 DNA sequence: TGTGCCAGCAGCCACAGCGTAGTGTCGGGACAGGGGCTCTTC. It translates to CASSHSVVSGQGLF. Full variable domain (missing parts from reference TRBV7-9 and TRBJ2-1): DTGVSQNPRHKITKRGQNVTFRCDPISEHNRLYWYRQTLGQGPEFLTYFQNEAQLEKSRLLSDRFSAERPKGSFSTLEIQRTEQGDSAMYLCASSHSVVSGQGLFGPGTRLTVL.

This clone was picked up a small number of times. The rearrangement links TRBV28 to TRBJ2-1; D gene ambiguous. The germline V gene encodes CDR1 MDHEN and CDR2 SYDVKM. Trimming stripped 4 bases from V and 7 bases from J, with 11 bases between. The CDR3 has 13 amino acids. CDR3 nucleotides: TGTGCCAGCAGTTCCTACCATCATAATGAGCAGTTCTTC. This encodes CASSSYHHNEQFF.

This clone was counted between two and nine times. The chain uses TRBV7-9 and TRBJ1-4, with D tentatively TRBD1 (5 bases). Trimming removed 2 bases from V and 7 bases from J, with 11 bases in between. The length of the CDR3 is 14 residues. CDR1 SEHNR and CDR2 FQNEAQ come from the germline V gene (reference sequence). The CDR3 DNA is TGTGCCAGCAGCTTAACCGGGGCTAGTGAAAAACTGTTTTTT. Amino acid sequence: CASSLTGASEKLFF.

The table lists this clone with many counts. The chain has TRBV29-1 and TRBJ2-1; 7 bases line up with TRBD1. J was trimmed by 3 bases and V by 7 bases; bases with no gene match: 6. Germline CDR1 reads SQVTM; CDR2 reads ANQGSEA. The CDR3 covers 13 residues. In nucleotides, the CDR3 is TGCAGCGCAGACCGGGACAGCTACAATGAGCAGTTCTTC. Protein: CSADRDSYNEQFF.

The genes are TRBV6-4 and TRBJ2-1; 7 bases match TRBD1. The CDR3 consists of 16 residues. Germline loops: CDR1 MRHNA, CDR2 SNTAGT. Trimming removed 6 bases from V and 3 bases from J; junction bases left unmatched: 11. The CDR3: CASSTTGFGRYNEQFF. CDR3 in DNA: TGTGCCAGCAGCACGACAGGGTTCGGTCGCTACAATGAGCAGTTCTTC.